Reported below is one T cell receptor (beta chain). Its antigen is unidentified. CDR3 length equals 14 residues. In germline, CDR1 is SSHAT, CDR2 FNYEAQ (reference sequence). The V segment lost 3 bases and the J segment 5 bases; nucleotides outside the gene matches: 4. Before any sequencing was done, the ViraFEST assay used viral peptide pools to expand antigen-specific CD4+ T cells. Cells that had been cultured for about 10 days were the source of isolated CD4+ T cells. BNT162b2 vaccine or mRNA-1273 vaccine was given to participants in two doses. The authors replaced half the medium with IL-2 medium on days 3 and 7. This sample is part of a study of vaccination effects on CD4 cells after COVID-19. Study-level information: It was a median of 72 days after the second dose that post-vaccine samples were obtained.

Study results and caveats: Substantial clonal contraction characterized both infection- and vaccine-induced clones late after vaccination. Small numbers of convalescent patients limited the study. It also lacked early post-infection timepoints.

Measured with immunoSEQ multiplex PCR; TCRdb has only the in-frame clones, and not every one. The data contain 28,000 or so clones, less than 85% of them singletons. The receptor was isolated from a human donor who received a COVID-19 vaccine. This chain connects TRBV7-7 to TRBJ2-1; the match to TRBD2 covers 7 bases. The source was CD4+ T cells from PBMCs cultured with HCoV-NL63 spike peptides, collected after COVID-19 vaccination. The CDR3 region is CASSFLGTNNEQFF. CDR3 bases: TGTGCCAGCAGCTTCCTCGGGACTAACAATGAGCAGTTCTTC.